Below are 18 T cell receptor beta chains sequenced from a single sample in a study of blood T cell repertoires in COVID-19 (TCRdb year 2020). Receptors were amplified or captured by the immunoSEQ multiplex PCR assay. Entries here come from immuneACCESS through TCRdb and include only in-frame sequences with V and J called. Some clones fail to appear in such tables; in the studies checked, an unresolved V gene covers under half of the shortfall, and the cause of the remainder is unknown. This sample lists some 330,000 clones; 92% were detected once. The ten largest clones capture around 18% of the sample. Sequencing was done on a sample of PBMCs or T cells enriched from blood (not recorded which). The receptors were sampled from a woman aged 30 to 39 who had recovered from COVID-19.

This chain connects TRBV29-1 to TRBJ2-3, with TRBD2 identical over 10 bases. The CDR3 has 16 amino acids. The germline gives CDR1 SQVTM, CDR2 ANQGSEA. The junction had 5 bases not matched to a gene; V was cut back by 1 base and J by 1 base. This CDR3 reads CSVEGGLAEGTDTQYF. CDR3 nucleotide sequence: TGCAGCGTTGAAGGAGGACTAGCGGAGGGCACAGATACGCAGTATTTT.

CDR3 residues: CASAFRGSNYGYTF. CDR3 in DNA: TGTGCCAGCGCATTTCGGGGGTCTAACTATGGCTACACCTTC. The chain links TRBV28 to TRBJ1-2; perhaps TRBD1 as D (5 bases). The ends were cut back, 8 bases at V and 0 bases at J, with 13 bases in the middle. This CDR3 is 14 amino acids long. The V gene's germline CDR1 is MDHEN and CDR2 SYDVKM.

The chain recombines TRBV28 with TRBJ1-3; tentative D call: TRBD1 (5 bases). Deletions cut 7 bases from V and 2 bases from J, with 9 bases between. The CDR3 totals 13 residues. CDR1 is MDHEN, CDR2 SYDVKM, per germline. In DNA, the CDR3 is TGTGCCAGCACGGGGGACGCTGGAAACACCATATATTTT. Encoded protein: CASTGDAGNTIYF. The full variable domain, in which reference TRBV28 and TRBJ1-3 provide the parts outside the CDR3, is DVKVTQSSRYLVKRTGEKVFLECVQDMDHENMFWYRQDPGLGLRLIYFSYDVKMKEKGDIPEGYSVSREKKERFSLILESASTNQTSMYLCASTGDAGNTIYFGEGSWLTVV.

The chain links TRBV5-6 to TRBJ2-1, with D maybe TRBD2 (5 bases). Germline CDR1 reads SGHDT; CDR2 reads YYEEEE. Trimming took off 2 bases at V and 7 bases at J, with 13 bases between the two ends. CDR3 length equals 14 residues. In nucleotides, the CDR3 is TGTGCCAGCAGCTTACGCACTACGGGGAATGAGCAGTTCTTC. This encodes CASSLRTTGNEQFF. Complete variable domain (other parts from reference TRBV5-6 and TRBJ2-1): DAGVTQSPTHLIKTRGQQVTLRCSPKSGHDTVSWYQQALGQGPQFIFQYYEEEERQRGNFPDRFSGHQFPNYSSELNVNALLLGDSALYLCASSLRTTGNEQFFGPGTRLTVL.

The CDR3 bases are TGCGCCAGCAGTGACCCTAAACAGGTGAACACTGAAGCTTTCTTT. This sequence encodes CASSDPKQVNTEAFF. The chain carries TRBV10-1 and TRBJ1-1; tentative D call: TRBD1 (5 bases). CDR3 length: 15 amino acids. The V end was cut by 3 bases, the J end by 0 bases, with 11 bases between. Germline assignment: CDR1 WNHNN and CDR2 SYGVQD (reference sequence).

The chain couples TRBV6-1 to TRBJ1-2, with 10 nucleotides matching TRBD1. Germline V gene data show CDR1 as MNHNS and CDR2 as SASEGT. V was pared by 3 bases and J by 6 bases, with 7 bases of the junction left unmatched. The CDR3 consists of 15 residues. As DNA, the CDR3 is TGTGCCAGCAGTGACGGGACAGGGGTTTTAAATGGCTACACCTTC. This gives the protein CASSDGTGVLNGYTF.

The CDR3 reads CASKSGGNEQYF. The CDR3 bases are TGTGCCAGCAAATCGGGGGGAAACGAGCAGTACTTC. The rearrangement uses TRBV28 and TRBJ2-7; 7 bases fit TRBD2. Germline CDR1 MDHEN, CDR2 SYDVKM. This CDR3 is 12 amino acids long. V dropped 7 bases and J dropped 5; count of bases not matched to a gene: 5. Variable domain in full (rest from reference TRBV28 and TRBJ2-7): DVKVTQSSRYLVKRTGEKVFLECVQDMDHENMFWYRQDPGLGLRLIYFSYDVKMKEKGDIPEGYSVSREKKERFSLILESASTNQTSMYLCASKSGGNEQYFGPGTRLTVT.

The chain recombines TRBV4-2 with TRBJ2-3, with 8 bases matching TRBD2. V was pared by 0 bases and J by 14 bases, with 7 bases of the junction left unmatched. Germline assignment: CDR1 LGHNA and CDR2 YNFKEQ. CDR3 length: 13 residues. The CDR3 DNA reads TGTGCCAGCAGCCAAGATCTAGCGGGCCCGGGGTATTTT. Amino acids: CASSQDLAGPGYF.

The chain couples TRBV10-3 to TRBJ1-2; the match to TRBD1 covers 9 bases. CDR1 ENHRY and CDR2 SYGVKD come from the germline V gene. J was trimmed by 7 bases and V by 3 bases; bases with no gene match: 3. The CDR3 spans 13 residues. CDR3 amino acids: CAISDGTGRGYTF. The CDR3, as DNA: TGTGCCATCAGTGATGGGACAGGGCGTGGCTACACCTTC.

This chain links TRBV4-2 with TRBJ1-4; D perhaps matches TRBD1 (5 bases). Germline lookup yields CDR1 LGHNA and CDR2 YNFKEQ. Between the trimmed V and J ends, which lost 1 base and 8 bases, there was a span of 11 bases. The CDR3 is 14 residues long. CDR3 in amino acids: CASSQGGGVEKLFF. DNA of the CDR3: TGTGCCAGCAGCCAAGGGGGGGGAGTCGAAAAACTGTTTTTT.

The chain has TRBV2 and TRBJ1-6, with 7 bases matching TRBD1. From germline, CDR1 is SNHLY and CDR2 FYNNEI. The CDR3 length is 14 residues. The junction had 8 bases not matched to a gene; V was cut back by 5 bases and J by 10 bases. CDR3 loop: CASSSDRVASPLHF. The DNA of the CDR3 is TGTGCCAGCAGTTCCGACAGGGTGGCCTCACCCCTCCACTTT.

V is TRBV20-1 and J is TRBJ1-2; D is uncertain. The ends were cut back, 3 bases at V and 0 bases at J, with 8 bases in the middle. CDR1 is DFQATT and CDR2 is SNEGSKA in the germline V gene (reference sequence). CDR3 size: 13 residues. The CDR3 nucleotides are TGCAGTGCTAGTATAGATACTAACTATGGCTACACCTTC. Protein product: CSASIDTNYGYTF.

The J gene is TRBJ2-5, the V gene TRBV18, with D perhaps matching TRBD2 (5 bases). CDR3 length: 16 amino acids. Germline CDR1 KGHSH, CDR2 LQKENI. The ends were cut back, 1 base at V and 7 bases at J, with 19 bases in the middle. The CDR3 here is CASSPLLRGSRGTQYF. CDR3 nucleotides: TGTGCCAGCTCACCACTCCTCCGTGGCTCACGGGGGACCCAGTACTTC. The whole variable domain, filled in from reference TRBV18 and TRBJ2-5, reads NAGVMQNPRHLVRRRGQEARLRCSPMKGHSHVYWYRQLPEEGLKFMVYLQKENIIDESGMPKERFSAEFPKEGPSILRIQQVVRGDSAAYFCASSPLLRGSRGTQYFGPGTRLLVL.

The chain has TRBV11-2 and TRBJ1-3; no firm D call. V gave up 0 bases and J gave up 3 bases, with 12 bases separating them. Germline CDR1 reads SGHAT; CDR2 reads FQNNGV. CDR3 length: 16 residues. The CDR3 reads CASSLEAWRDGNTIYF. CDR3 in DNA: TGTGCCAGCAGCTTAGAAGCGTGGAGGGATGGAAACACCATATATTTT.

This clone occurred once. V and J are TRBV28 and TRBJ2-1; D perhaps matches TRBD2 (7 bases). There are 13 residues in the CDR3. The germline V gene encodes CDR1 MDHEN and CDR2 SYDVKM. The V end lost 6 bases, the J end lost 8 bases, and 14 bases lay between the germline ends. CDR3 residues: CASRGGGWDEQFF. In DNA, the CDR3 is TGTGCCAGCAGGGGAGGGGGATGGGATGAGCAGTTCTTC.

In its sample, this clone was seen once. J is TRBJ1-6 and V is TRBV28; D uncertain. Germline CDR1 is MDHEN and CDR2 is SYDVKM. V lost 5 bases and J lost 9, with 20 bases in between. This CDR3 spans 16 amino acids. In nucleotides, the CDR3 is TGTGCCAGCAGTCCCTGGGCCCAGTCCCGGGGTTCACCCCTCCACTTT. Amino acid sequence: CASSPWAQSRGSPLHF.

The chain links TRBV29-1 to TRBJ2-4; D is uncertain. Germline values: CDR1 SQVTM, CDR2 ANQGSEA. Trimming pared 3 bases from V and 0 bases from J, leaving 9 bases between. The CDR3 has 14 residues. In DNA, the CDR3 is TGCAGCGTTGAGGGCAGGCTAGCCAAAAACATTCAGTACTTC. Its protein product is CSVEGRLAKNIQYF.

The chain is built from TRBV5-8 and TRBJ1-1; D uncertain. Trimming left V 0 bases short and J 11 bases short, with 11 bases between. CDR1 SGHTS and CDR2 YDEGEE come from the germline V gene. This CDR3 region has 12 residues. The chain's CDR3 is CASSLGFYWAFF. The CDR3 DNA reads as TGTGCCAGCAGCTTGGGGTTCTACTGGGCTTTCTTT.